Below, one TCR beta chain is given with its context. The sample comes from a study of blood T cell repertoires in COVID-19. Study at large: The United States, Italy and Spain supplied acute and convalescent COVID-19 samples.

Trimming removed 4 bases from V and 5 bases from J, with 23 bases in between. CDR3 length: 18 amino acids. CDR1 is MNHEY, CDR2 SMNVEV, per germline (reference sequence). As originally analysed: Reference gene primer amplification gave nucleated cell count estimates. Measured with immunoSEQ multiplex PCR; TCRdb has only the in-frame clones, and not every one. The V and J calls and clone size were taken over from that table, and D and trimming were inferred from the DNA. This sample has roughly 140,000 clones, with approximately 83% found just once. The TCR sequence derives from a woman aged 60-75 years with COVID-19, enrolled during active disease. The chain joins TRBV27 to TRBJ1-4; D unclear. Sequencing was carried out using peripheral blood. The DNA for the CDR3 is TGTGCCAGCAGTTCCCGAGTAGGACTACGCCGACGGAATGAAAAACTGTTTTTT. Residues: CASSSRVGLRRRNEKLFF.